This entry lists 23 T cell receptor beta chains sequenced from one sample in a study of blood T cell repertoires in COVID-19. Profiled with immunoSEQ multiplex PCR; TCRdb holds only in-frame clones, not every one. This table holds approximately 90,000 clones, approximately 86% found once. The sample was peripheral blood. The receptor set was obtained from an elderly man with active or convalescent COVID-19.

J is TRBJ1-5 and V is TRBV18; D unclear. V was shortened by 3 bases and J by 0 bases, with 9 bases between the two germline ends. CDR1 and CDR2 from the germline V gene are KGHSH and LQKENI. CDR3 length equals 15 residues. Written as DNA, the CDR3 is TGTGCCAGCTCACCCTTCCCGTATAGCAATCAGCCCCAGCATTTT. It specifies CASSPFPYSNQPQHF.

V usage is TRBV10-3 and J usage is TRBJ1-4; 7 bases map to TRBD1. V was pared by 3 bases and J by 7 bases, with 2 bases of the junction left unmatched. The CDR3 is 13 residues long. Germline V gene sequence: CDR1 ENHRY, CDR2 SYGVKD. The CDR3 DNA follows: TGTGCCATCAGTGATCAGGGGGGTGAAAAACTGTTTTTT. Translating it yields CAISDQGGEKLFF.

The V call is TRBV5-1, the J call TRBJ2-2; TRBD2 agrees at 11 bases. Germline V gene lookup returns CDR1 SGHRS and CDR2 YFSETQ. Trimming removed 0 bases from V and 6 bases from J; junction bases left unmatched: 1. The CDR3 runs 15 residues. CDR3 DNA sequence: TGCGCCAGCAGCTTGGAACTAGCGGGAGCCGGGGAGCTGTTTTTT. Protein: CASSLELAGAGELFF.

This clone is a singleton in its sample. The V and J genes are TRBV6-5 and TRBJ1-1; a possible D gene is TRBD1 (6 bases). V shed 0 bases and J shed 0 bases, with 11 bases lying between them. Germline CDR1 MNHEY, CDR2 SVGAGI. The CDR3 consists of 16 residues. CDR3 amino acids: CASSYSTGSLNTEAFF. The CDR3 region has the DNA TGTGCCAGCAGTTACTCGACAGGTTCCCTGAACACTGAAGCTTTCTTT.

A single count supports this clone. The chain links TRBV7-2 to TRBJ2-2; 10 nucleotides line up with TRBD2. CDR1 is SGHTA, CDR2 FQGNSA, per germline. Trimming cost V 1 base and J 4 bases; bases outside gene matches: 3. The CDR3 totals 16 residues. Here the CDR3 reads CASSLGLAGATGELFF. The CDR3 DNA follows: TGTGCCAGCAGCTTAGGCCTAGCGGGAGCCACCGGGGAGCTGTTTTTT.

The CDR3 loop is CASSPDRGIMDGYTF. CDR3 coding DNA: TGTGCCAGCAGTCCCGACAGAGGCATTATGGATGGCTACACCTTC. The V gene is TRBV2, the J gene TRBJ1-2; maybe TRBD1 (5 bases). Germline-derived CDR1 and CDR2 are SNHLY and FYNNEI. The CDR3 runs 15 residues. Trimming pared 5 bases from V and 6 bases from J, leaving 19 bases between.

The chain joins TRBV5-6 to TRBJ2-7; TRBD2 matches 11 bases. V gave up 0 bases and J gave up 6 bases; unmatched junction bases: 2. CDR3 length equals 14 residues. CDR1 and CDR2 from the germline V gene are SGHDT and YYEEEE. CDR3 nucleotides: TGTGCCAGCAGCTTGGTCACTAGCGGGAGCGAGCAGTACTTC. This translates into CASSLVTSGSEQYF.

This clone was counted once. V usage is TRBV3-1 (or the pseudogene TRBV3-2) and J usage is TRBJ2-7; 11 nucleotides align to TRBD2. Germline loops: CDR1 LGHDT, CDR2 YNNKEL (reference sequence). The CDR3 is 14 amino acids. The J segment lost 6 bases and the V segment lost 4 bases, leaving 5 bases of the junction unmatched. The CDR3 here is CASSLLAGESEQYF. CDR3 DNA sequence: TGTGCCAGCAGCCTACTAGCGGGAGAAAGCGAGCAGTACTTC.

The chain is built from TRBV11-3 and TRBJ2-2; 11 nucleotides line up with TRBD2. The germline gives CDR1 SGHNT, CDR2 YENEEA. The J segment lost 7 bases and the V segment lost 5 bases, leaving 9 bases of the junction unmatched. The CDR3 runs to 16 residues. The CDR3 spells CASSRGTSGWGGELFF. In DNA form, the CDR3 reads TGTGCCAGCAGCCGAGGGACTAGCGGTTGGGGCGGGGAGCTGTTTTTT.

The table lists this clone with a count of one. The chain combines TRBV24-1 with TRBJ2-3; the match to TRBD2 covers 12 bases. J was trimmed by 2 bases and V by 4 bases; bases with no gene match: 3. The CDR3 sequence is 16 residues long. Germline V gives CDR1 KGHDR, CDR2 SFDVKD. CDR3 bases: TGTGCCACCAGTGACCCTAGCGGGGGGGTCACAGATACGCAGTATTTT. It specifies CATSDPSGGVTDTQYF.

This clone was seen only a few times. This chain connects TRBV14 to TRBJ2-4, with 8 bases lining up with TRBD2. Trimming at V came to 0 bases and at J to 11 bases, leaving 9 bases not matched to a gene. CDR1 is SGHDN, CDR2 FVKESK, per germline. This CDR3 spans 15 amino acids. CDR3 nucleotides: TGTGCCAGCAGCCAAGATAGTTTAAGAGCGGGAGTTCAGTACTTC. The encoded protein is CASSQDSLRAGVQYF.

The rearrangement uses TRBV7-2 and TRBJ2-1; 14 positions agree with TRBD2. Germline V lookup: CDR1 SGHTA, CDR2 FQGNSA. The CDR3 covers 17 residues. V shed 5 bases and J 8 bases; nucleotides not matched to a gene: 11. The CDR3 nucleotides read TGTGCCAGCAGCGTACCGGGACTAGCGGGAGTTGGGTATGAGCAGTTCTTC. It codes for CASSVPGLAGVGYEQFF.

This chain connects TRBV11-2 to TRBJ2-1; the match to TRBD2 covers 7 bases. Germline assignment: CDR1 SGHAT and CDR2 FQNNGV. The CDR3 loop spans 14 amino acids. The J segment lost 10 bases and the V segment lost 1 base, leaving 7 bases of the junction unmatched. The CDR3 DNA reads as TGTGCCAGCAGCTTAGTTGGGCGGGAGCGGGAGCAGTTCTTC. Its protein product is CASSLVGREREQFF. Full variable domain (rest looked up from reference TRBV11-2 and TRBJ2-1): EAGVAQSPRYKIIEKRQSVAFWCNPISGHATLYWYQQILGQGPKLLIQFQNNGVVDDSQLPKDRFSAERLKGVDSTLKIQPAKLEDSAVYLCASSLVGREREQFFGPGTRLTVL.

Only a few counts were recorded for this clone. The chain couples TRBV5-1 to TRBJ1-1; the match to TRBD1 covers 9 bases. Germline V gives CDR1 SGHRS, CDR2 YFSETQ. The CDR3 consists of 16 residues. V lost 1 base and J lost 0; bases outside the gene matches: 4. In nucleotides, the CDR3 is TGCGCCAGCAGCTTGTTTGGGACAGGGCTGAACACTGAAGCTTTCTTT. Protein product: CASSLFGTGLNTEAFF.

The chain joins TRBV12-3 or TRBV12-4 to TRBJ2-7, with a tentative D call TRBD1 (6 bases). V gave up 3 bases and J gave up 7 bases, with 10 bases separating them. CDR3 length equals 12 residues. CDR3 region: CASSFRGHEQYF. The CDR3 nucleotides read TGTGCCAGCAGTTTCAGGGGTCATGAGCAGTACTTC.

The gene calls are TRBV29-1 and TRBJ2-6, with TRBD2 identical over 8 bases. This CDR3 is built from 16 residues. Germline values: CDR1 SQVTM, CDR2 ANQGSEA. The ends lost 7 bases at V and 0 bases at J; junction bases unmatched: 8. CDR3 region: CSATGLESSGANVLTF. CDR3 in DNA: TGCAGCGCCACGGGACTAGAGAGCTCTGGGGCCAACGTCCTGACTTTC.

CDR3 in DNA: TGTGCCAGCAGACAGATGAACACTGAAGCTTTCTTT. It encodes CASRQMNTEAFF. The chain links TRBV6-5 to TRBJ1-1, with unresolved D. V lost 6 bases, J lost 0 bases, and 5 bases lay in between. CDR1 and CDR2 from the germline V gene are MNHEY and SVGAGI. This CDR3 region has 12 residues.

The chain uses TRBV7-2 and TRBJ1-1; D may be TRBD1 (5 bases). CDR1 is SGHTA and CDR2 is FQGNSA in the germline V gene. The V end lost 6 bases, the J end lost 4 bases, and 15 bases lay between the germline ends. CDR3 length equals 14 residues. The CDR3 DNA sequence: TGTGCCAGCAGTTACGCAGGGTTCGGCACTGAAGCTTTCTTT. This gives the protein CASSYAGFGTEAFF.

The chain joins TRBV30 to TRBJ2-6; a possible D gene is TRBD2 (6 bases). The CDR3 spans 14 residues. Germline values: CDR1 GTSNPN, CDR2 SVGIG (reference sequence). Trimming left V 1 base short and J 3 bases short, with 7 bases between. The CDR3 DNA reads TGTGCCTGGAGTGGGGGGGATGGGGCCAACGTCCTGACTTTC. This translates into CAWSGGDGANVLTF.

V and J are TRBV28 and TRBJ2-1; D may be TRBD2 (5 bases). V was cut by 6 bases and J by 10 bases, with 19 bases left in between. Germline loops: CDR1 MDHEN, CDR2 SYDVKM. The CDR3 covers 14 residues. The CDR3 sequence is CASSTQRSLREQFF. The CDR3, as DNA: TGTGCCAGCAGCACCCAGCGGTCCTTAAGGGAGCAGTTCTTC. The whole variable domain, filled in from reference TRBV28 and TRBJ2-1, reads DVKVTQSSRYLVKRTGEKVFLECVQDMDHENMFWYRQDPGLGLRLIYFSYDVKMKEKGDIPEGYSVSREKKERFSLILESASTNQTSMYLCASSTQRSLREQFFGPGTRLTVL.

The chain employs TRBV4-2 and TRBJ2-3; 11 bases match TRBD2. Trimming took 4 bases from V and 4 from J; bases not matched to a gene: 10. CDR3 length: 17 amino acids. CDR1 LGHNA and CDR2 YNFKEQ come from the germline V gene. In nucleotides, the CDR3 is TGTGCCAGCAGCCCCTCACTAGCGGGAGAAACCCCAGATACGCAGTATTTT. It translates to CASSPSLAGETPDTQYF.

V is TRBV18 and J is TRBJ1-4, with 7 nucleotides matching TRBD1. The CDR3 covers 14 residues. With V trimmed by 4 bases and J by 4 bases, 3 bases remained unmatched. Germline V gives CDR1 KGHSH, CDR2 LQKENI. CDR3 sequence reads: CASSRGTDNEKLFF. CDR3 DNA: TGTGCCAGCTCACGAGGGACAGATAATGAAAAACTGTTTTTT.

J is TRBJ1-5 and V is TRBV5-4; 7 positions match TRBD1. The CDR3 totals 14 residues. Germline CDR1 SGHNT, CDR2 YYREEE (reference sequence). Trimming took 2 bases from V and 3 from J; bases not matched to a gene: 2. The CDR3 loop reads CASSLQGPNQPQHF. For the CDR3, the DNA is TGTGCCAGCAGCTTACAGGGGCCCAATCAGCCCCAGCATTTT.